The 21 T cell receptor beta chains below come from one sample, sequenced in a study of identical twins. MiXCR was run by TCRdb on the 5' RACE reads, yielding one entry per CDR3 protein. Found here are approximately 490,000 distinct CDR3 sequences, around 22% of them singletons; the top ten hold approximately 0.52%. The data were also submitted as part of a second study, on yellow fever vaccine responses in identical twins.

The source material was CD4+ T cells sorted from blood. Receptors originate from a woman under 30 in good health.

The CDR3 region is CASSLVPSGGPQETQYF. CDR3 sequence (DNA): TGCGCCAGCAGCTTGGTCCCTAGCGGGGGGCCCCAAGAGACCCAGTACTTC. This chain uses TRBV5-1 with TRBJ2-5; 11 bases fit TRBD2. The CDR3 is 17 residues long. Per germline, CDR1 SGHRS and CDR2 YFSETQ. The V gene end was trimmed by 0 bases and the J gene end by 1 base; junction bases not matched to a gene: 5.

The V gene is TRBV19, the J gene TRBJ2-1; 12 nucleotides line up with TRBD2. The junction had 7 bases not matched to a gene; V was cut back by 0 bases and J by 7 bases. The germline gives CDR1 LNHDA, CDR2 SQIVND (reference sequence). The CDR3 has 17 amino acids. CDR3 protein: CASSIDGLAGLWNEQFF. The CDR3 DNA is TGTGCCAGTAGTATAGATGGACTAGCGGGGCTGTGGAATGAGCAGTTCTTC.

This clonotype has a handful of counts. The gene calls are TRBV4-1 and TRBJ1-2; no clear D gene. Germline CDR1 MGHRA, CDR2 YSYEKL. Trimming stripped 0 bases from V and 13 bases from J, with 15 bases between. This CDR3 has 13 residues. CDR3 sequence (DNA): TGCGCCAGCAGCCAAGAATCGGGCGGAGGAAGCACCTTC. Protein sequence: CASSQESGGGSTF.

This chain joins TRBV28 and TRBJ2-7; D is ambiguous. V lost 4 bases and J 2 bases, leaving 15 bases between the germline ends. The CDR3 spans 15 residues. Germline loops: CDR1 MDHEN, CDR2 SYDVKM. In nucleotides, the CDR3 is TGTGCCAGCAGTTACCGGGCGGCCGAGCCCTACGAGCAGTACGTC. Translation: CASSYRAAEPYEQYV.

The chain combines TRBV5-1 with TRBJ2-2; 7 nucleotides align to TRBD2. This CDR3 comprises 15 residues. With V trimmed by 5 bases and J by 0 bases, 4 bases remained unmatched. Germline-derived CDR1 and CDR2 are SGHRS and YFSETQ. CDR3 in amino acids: CASRNAGANTGELFF. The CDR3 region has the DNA TGCGCCAGCAGAAACGCGGGGGCGAACACCGGGGAGCTGTTTTTT. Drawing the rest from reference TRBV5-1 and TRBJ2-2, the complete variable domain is KAGVTQTPRYLIKTRGQQVTLSCSPISGHRSVSWYQQTPGQGLQFLFEYFSETQRNKGNFPGRFSGRQFSNSRSEMNVSTLELGDSALYLCASRNAGANTGELFFGEGSRLTVL.

The CDR3 reads CSALPGHRTDTQYF. The CDR3 region has the DNA TGCAGTGCTCTACCGGGACATCGCACAGATACGCAGTATTTT. This chain connects TRBV20-1 to TRBJ2-3; tentative D call: TRBD1 (6 bases). CDR3 length: 14 residues. CDR1 is DFQATT, CDR2 SNEGSKA, per germline (reference sequence). Deletions cut 5 bases from V and 1 base from J, with 13 bases between.

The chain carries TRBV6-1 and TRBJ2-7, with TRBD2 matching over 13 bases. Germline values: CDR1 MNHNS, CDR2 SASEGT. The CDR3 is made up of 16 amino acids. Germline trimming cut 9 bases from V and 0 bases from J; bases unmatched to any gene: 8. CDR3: CARSPTSGRSSYEQYF. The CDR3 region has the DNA TGTGCCAGGTCCCCGACTAGCGGGAGGTCCTCCTACGAGCAGTACTTC.

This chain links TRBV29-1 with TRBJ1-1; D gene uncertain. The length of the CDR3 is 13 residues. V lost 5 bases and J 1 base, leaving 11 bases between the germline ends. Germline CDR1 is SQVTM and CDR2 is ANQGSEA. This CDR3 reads CSVLAGGNTEAFF. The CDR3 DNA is TGCAGCGTTCTGGCAGGCGGGAACACTGAAGCTTTCTTT.

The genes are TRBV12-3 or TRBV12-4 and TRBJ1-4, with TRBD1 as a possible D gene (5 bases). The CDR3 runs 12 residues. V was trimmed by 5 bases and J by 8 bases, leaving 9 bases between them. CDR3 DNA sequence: TGTGCCAGCAGTCGCAAGGGGGAAAAACTGTTTTTT. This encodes CASSRKGEKLFF.

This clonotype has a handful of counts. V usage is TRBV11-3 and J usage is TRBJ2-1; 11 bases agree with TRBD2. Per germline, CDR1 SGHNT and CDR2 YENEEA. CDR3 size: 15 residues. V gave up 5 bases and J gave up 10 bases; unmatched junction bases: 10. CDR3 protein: CASSNSGRAGLEQFF. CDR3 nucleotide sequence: TGTGCCAGCAGCAATAGCGGGAGGGCCGGTTTGGAGCAGTTCTTC.

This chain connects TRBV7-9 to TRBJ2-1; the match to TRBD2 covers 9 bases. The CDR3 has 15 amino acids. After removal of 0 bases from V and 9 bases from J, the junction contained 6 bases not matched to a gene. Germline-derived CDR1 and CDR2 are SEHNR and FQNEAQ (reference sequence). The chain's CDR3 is CASSLALAGYGEQFF. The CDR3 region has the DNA TGTGCCAGCAGCTTAGCGCTAGCGGGATATGGTGAGCAGTTCTTC.

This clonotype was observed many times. The CDR3 region has the DNA TGTGCCAGCTCACCCGTAGGCAATCAGCCCCAGCATTTT. It specifies CASSPVGNQPQHF. The chain carries TRBV18 and TRBJ1-5; no definite D call. The CDR3 runs to 13 residues. Deletions cut 3 bases from V and 2 bases from J, with 5 bases between. CDR1 is KGHSH and CDR2 is LQKENI in the germline V gene. Filled out from reference TRBV18 and TRBJ1-5, the complete variable domain reads NAGVMQNPRHLVRRRGQEARLRCSPMKGHSHVYWYRQLPEEGLKFMVYLQKENIIDESGMPKERFSAEFPKEGPSILRIQQVVRGDSAAYFCASSPVGNQPQHFGDGTRLSIL.

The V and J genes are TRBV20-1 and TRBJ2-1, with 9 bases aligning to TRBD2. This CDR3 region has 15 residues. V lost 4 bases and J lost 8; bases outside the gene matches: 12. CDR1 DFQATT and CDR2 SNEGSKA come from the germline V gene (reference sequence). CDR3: CSAMTWREGRDEQFF. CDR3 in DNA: TGCAGTGCTATGACCTGGCGGGAGGGGAGAGATGAGCAGTTCTTC.

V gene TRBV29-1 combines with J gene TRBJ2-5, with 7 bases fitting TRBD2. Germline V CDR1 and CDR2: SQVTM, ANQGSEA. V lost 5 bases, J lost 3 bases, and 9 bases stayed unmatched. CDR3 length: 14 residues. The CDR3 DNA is TGCAGCGTTCGTTCCGGGACTAAAAAAGAGACCCAGTACTTC. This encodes CSVRSGTKKETQYF.

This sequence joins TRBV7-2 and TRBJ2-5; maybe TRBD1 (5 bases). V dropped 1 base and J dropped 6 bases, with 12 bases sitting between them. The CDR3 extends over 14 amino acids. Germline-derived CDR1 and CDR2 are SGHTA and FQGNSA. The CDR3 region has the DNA TGTGCCAGCAGCTTAGATGGCAGGGTGAAGACCCAGTACTTC. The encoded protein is CASSLDGRVKTQYF.

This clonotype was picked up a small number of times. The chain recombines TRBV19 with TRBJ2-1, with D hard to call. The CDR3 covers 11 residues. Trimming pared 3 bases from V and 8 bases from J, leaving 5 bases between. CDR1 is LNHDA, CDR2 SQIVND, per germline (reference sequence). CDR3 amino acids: CASSIFDEQFF. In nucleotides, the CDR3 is TGTGCCAGTAGTATTTTCGATGAGCAGTTCTTC.

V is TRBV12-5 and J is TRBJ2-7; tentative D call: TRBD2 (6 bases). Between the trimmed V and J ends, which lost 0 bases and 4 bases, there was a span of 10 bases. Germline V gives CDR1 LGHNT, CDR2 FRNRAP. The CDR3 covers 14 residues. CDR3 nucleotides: TGTGCTAGTGGTTTGGTATCGGGGGATTACGAGCAGTACTTC. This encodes CASGLVSGDYEQYF.

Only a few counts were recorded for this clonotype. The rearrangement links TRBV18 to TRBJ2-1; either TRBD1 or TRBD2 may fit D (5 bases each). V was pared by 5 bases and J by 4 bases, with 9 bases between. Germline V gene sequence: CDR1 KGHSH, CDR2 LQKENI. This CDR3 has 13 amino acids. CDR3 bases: TGTGCCAGCTCAGAGGGGCAGTACAATGAGCAGTTCTTC. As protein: CASSEGQYNEQFF.

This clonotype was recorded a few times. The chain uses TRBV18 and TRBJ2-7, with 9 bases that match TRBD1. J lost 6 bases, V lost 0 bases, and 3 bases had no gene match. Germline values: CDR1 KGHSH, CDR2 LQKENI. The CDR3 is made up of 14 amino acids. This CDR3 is CASSPPDRGSEQYF. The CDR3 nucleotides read TGTGCCAGCTCACCACCGGACAGGGGATCCGAGCAGTACTTC. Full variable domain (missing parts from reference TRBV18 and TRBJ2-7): NAGVMQNPRHLVRRRGQEARLRCSPMKGHSHVYWYRQLPEEGLKFMVYLQKENIIDESGMPKERFSAEFPKEGPSILRIQQVVRGDSAAYFCASSPPDRGSEQYFGPGTRLTVT.

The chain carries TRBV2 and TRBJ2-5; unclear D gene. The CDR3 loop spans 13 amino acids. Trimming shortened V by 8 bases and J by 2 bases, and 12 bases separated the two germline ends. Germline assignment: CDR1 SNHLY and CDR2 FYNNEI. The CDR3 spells CASGWPGQETQYF. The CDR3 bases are TGTGCCAGCGGTTGGCCAGGTCAAGAGACCCAGTACTTC.

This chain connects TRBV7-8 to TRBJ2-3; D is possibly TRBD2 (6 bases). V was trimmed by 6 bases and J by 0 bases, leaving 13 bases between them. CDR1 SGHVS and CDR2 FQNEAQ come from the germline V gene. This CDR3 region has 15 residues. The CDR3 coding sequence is TGTGCCAGCAGTAAAGGGCGGGGAAGCACAGATACGCAGTATTTT. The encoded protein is CASSKGRGSTDTQYF.